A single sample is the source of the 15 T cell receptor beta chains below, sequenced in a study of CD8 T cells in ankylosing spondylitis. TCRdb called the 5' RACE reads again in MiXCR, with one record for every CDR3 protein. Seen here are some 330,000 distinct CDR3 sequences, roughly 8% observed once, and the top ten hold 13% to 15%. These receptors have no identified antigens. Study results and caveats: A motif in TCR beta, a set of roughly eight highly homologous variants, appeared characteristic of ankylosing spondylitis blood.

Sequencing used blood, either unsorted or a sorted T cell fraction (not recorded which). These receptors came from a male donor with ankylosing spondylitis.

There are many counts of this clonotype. The CDR3 DNA is TGTGCCACGACGACGGGGGAGACGACAGATACGCAGTATTTT. This encodes CATTTGETTDTQYF. This chain links TRBV24-1 with TRBJ2-3, with D possibly being TRBD2 (6 bases). The CDR3 contains 14 residues. Between the trimmed V and J ends, which lost 10 bases and 3 bases, there was a span of 16 bases. The germline V gene has CDR1 KGHDR and CDR2 SFDVKD.

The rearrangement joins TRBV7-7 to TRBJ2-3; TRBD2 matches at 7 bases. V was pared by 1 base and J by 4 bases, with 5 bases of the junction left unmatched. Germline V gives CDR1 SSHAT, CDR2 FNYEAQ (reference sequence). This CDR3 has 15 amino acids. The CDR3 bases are TGTGCCAGCAGCTTAGGAGGAGGGAGGGCAGATACGCAGTATTTT. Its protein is CASSLGGGRADTQYF. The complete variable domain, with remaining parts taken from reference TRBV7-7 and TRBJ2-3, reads GAGVSQSPRYKVTKRGQDVTLRCDPISSHATLYWYQQALGQGPEFLTYFNYEAQPDKSGLPSDRFSAERPEGSISTLTIQRTEQRDSAMYRCASSLGGGRADTQYFGPGTRLTVL.

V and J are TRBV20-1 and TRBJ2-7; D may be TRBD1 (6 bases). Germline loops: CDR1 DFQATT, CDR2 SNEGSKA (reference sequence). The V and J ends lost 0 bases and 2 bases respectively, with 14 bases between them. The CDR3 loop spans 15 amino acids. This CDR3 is CSARDGAGVTYEQYF. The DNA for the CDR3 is TGCAGTGCTAGAGATGGGGCAGGGGTGACCTACGAGCAGTACTTC.

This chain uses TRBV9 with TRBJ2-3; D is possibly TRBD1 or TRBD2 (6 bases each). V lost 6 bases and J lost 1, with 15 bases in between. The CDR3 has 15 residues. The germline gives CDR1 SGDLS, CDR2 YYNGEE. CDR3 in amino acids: CASTLGGEGTDTQYF. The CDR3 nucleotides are TGTGCCAGCACCCTCGGGGGCGAAGGCACAGATACGCAGTATTTT.

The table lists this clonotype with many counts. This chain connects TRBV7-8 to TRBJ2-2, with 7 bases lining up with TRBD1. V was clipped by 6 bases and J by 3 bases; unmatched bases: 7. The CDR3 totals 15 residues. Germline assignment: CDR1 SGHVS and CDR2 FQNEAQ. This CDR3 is CASSRQGRDTGELFF. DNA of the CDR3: TGTGCCAGCAGTCGACAGGGAAGAGACACCGGGGAGCTGTTTTTT. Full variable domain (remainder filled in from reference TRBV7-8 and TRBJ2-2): GAGVSQSPRYKVAKRGQDVALRCDPISGHVSLFWYQQALGQGPEFLTYFQNEAQLDKSGLPSDRFFAERPEGSVSTLKIQRTQQEDSAVYLCASSRQGRDTGELFFGEGSRLTVL.

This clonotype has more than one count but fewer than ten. CDR3 in amino acids: CASSPGTRDNEQFF. The CDR3 bases are TGTGCCAGCAGCCCTGGGACACGCGACAATGAGCAGTTCTTC. V is TRBV11-2 and J is TRBJ2-1; D might be TRBD1 (6 bases). This CDR3 spans 14 amino acids. Looked up from germline, CDR1 is SGHAT and CDR2 is FQNNGV. Trimming shortened V by 5 bases and J by 5 bases, and 13 bases separated the two germline ends.

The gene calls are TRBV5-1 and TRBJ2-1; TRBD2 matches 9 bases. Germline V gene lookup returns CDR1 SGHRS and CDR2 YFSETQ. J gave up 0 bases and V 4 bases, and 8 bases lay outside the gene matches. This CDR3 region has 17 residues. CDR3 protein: CASSHKAGGSSYNEQFF. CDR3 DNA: TGCGCCAGCAGCCATAAAGCGGGAGGAAGCTCCTACAATGAGCAGTTCTTC.

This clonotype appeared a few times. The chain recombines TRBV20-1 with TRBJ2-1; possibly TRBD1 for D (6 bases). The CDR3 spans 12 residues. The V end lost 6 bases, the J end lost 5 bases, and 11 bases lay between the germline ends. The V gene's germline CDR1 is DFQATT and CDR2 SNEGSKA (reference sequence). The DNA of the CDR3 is TGCAGTGCACCCGGGACAAACAATGAGCAGTTCTTC. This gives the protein CSAPGTNNEQFF.

The CDR3 DNA reads as TGTGCCAGCAGACGGGACTTAGGTGGCAATCAGCCCCAGCATTTT. It yields the protein CASRRDLGGNQPQHF. J is TRBJ1-5 and V is TRBV2; possible D gene TRBD1, 5 bases. CDR3 size: 15 residues. Germline V gives CDR1 SNHLY, CDR2 FYNNEI. The V and J ends lost 6 bases and 2 bases respectively, with 14 bases between them.

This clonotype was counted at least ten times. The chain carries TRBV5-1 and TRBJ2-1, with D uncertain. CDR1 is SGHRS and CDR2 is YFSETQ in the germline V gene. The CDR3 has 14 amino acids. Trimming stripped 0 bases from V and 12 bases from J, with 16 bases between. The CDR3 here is CASSLGGRSFGQFF. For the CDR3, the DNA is TGCGCCAGCAGCTTGGGAGGACGGAGTTTCGGGCAGTTCTTC.

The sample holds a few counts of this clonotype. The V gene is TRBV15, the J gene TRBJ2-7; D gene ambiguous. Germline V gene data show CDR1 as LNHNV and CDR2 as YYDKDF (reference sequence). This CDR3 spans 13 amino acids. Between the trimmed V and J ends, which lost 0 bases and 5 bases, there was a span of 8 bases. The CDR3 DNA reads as TGTGCCACCAGCAGAGACCCCGGAGACGAGCAGTACTTC. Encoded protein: CATSRDPGDEQYF.

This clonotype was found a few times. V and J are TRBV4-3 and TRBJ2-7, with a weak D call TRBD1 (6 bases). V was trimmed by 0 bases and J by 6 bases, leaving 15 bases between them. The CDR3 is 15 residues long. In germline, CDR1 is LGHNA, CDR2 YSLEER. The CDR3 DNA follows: TGCGCCAGCAGCCAAGATTATTCAGGGGCGCGCGAGCAGTACTTC. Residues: CASSQDYSGAREQYF.

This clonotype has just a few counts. The CDR3 bases are TGTGCCAGCAGCTTCCTGAGCCCGGGAACAGATACGCAGTATTTT. It translates to CASSFLSPGTDTQYF. This chain links TRBV7-2 with TRBJ2-3; possible D gene TRBD2, 5 bases. Germline assignment: CDR1 SGHTA and CDR2 FQGNSA. CDR3 length equals 15 residues. Trimming removed 3 bases at V and 3 bases at J, with 13 bases between.

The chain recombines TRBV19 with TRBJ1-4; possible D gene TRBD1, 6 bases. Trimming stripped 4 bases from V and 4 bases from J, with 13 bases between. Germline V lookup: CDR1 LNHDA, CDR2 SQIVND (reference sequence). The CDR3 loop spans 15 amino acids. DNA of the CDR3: TGTGCCAGTAGTACCCCCGGCAGGGGTAATGAAAAACTGTTTTTT. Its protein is CASSTPGRGNEKLFF.

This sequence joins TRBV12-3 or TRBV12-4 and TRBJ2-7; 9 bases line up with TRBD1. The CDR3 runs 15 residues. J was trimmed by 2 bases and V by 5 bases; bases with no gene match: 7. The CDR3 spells CASSAGQGLTYEQYF. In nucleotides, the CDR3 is TGTGCCAGCAGTGCCGGACAGGGGCTCACCTACGAGCAGTACTTC.